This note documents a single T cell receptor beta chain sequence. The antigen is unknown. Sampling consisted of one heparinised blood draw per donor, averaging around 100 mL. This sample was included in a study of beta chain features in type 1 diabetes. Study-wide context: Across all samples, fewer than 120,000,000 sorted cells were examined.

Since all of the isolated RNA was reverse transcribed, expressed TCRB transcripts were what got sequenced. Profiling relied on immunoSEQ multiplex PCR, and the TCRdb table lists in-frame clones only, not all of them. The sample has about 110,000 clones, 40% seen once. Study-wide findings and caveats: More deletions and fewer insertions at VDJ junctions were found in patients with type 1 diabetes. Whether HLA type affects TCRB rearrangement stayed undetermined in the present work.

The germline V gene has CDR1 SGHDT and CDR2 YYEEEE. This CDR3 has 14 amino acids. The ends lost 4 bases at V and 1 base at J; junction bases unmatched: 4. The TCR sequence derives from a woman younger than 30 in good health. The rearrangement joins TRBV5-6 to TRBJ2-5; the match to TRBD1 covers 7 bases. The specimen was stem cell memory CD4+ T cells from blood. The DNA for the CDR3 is TGTGCCAGCAGCACCACAGGGGTCCAAGAGACCCAGTACTTC. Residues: CASSTTGVQETQYF.